This T cell receptor (beta chain) was recovered during a study of blood T cell repertoires in COVID-19. Study as a whole: Samples of COVID-19 (acute and convalescent) were obtained from the United States, Italy and Spain.

Study members were between about 18 and 95 years old and lived in around 24 US regions. This CDR3 region has 16 residues. V was shortened by 6 bases and J by 7 bases, with 22 bases between the two germline ends. CDR1 is MDHEN and CDR2 is SYDVKM in the germline V gene. Using immunoSEQ multiplex PCR, the repertoire was profiled, and TCRdb retains in-frame clones only, with some absent. This sample has 300,000 to 350,000 clones; 90% occur once, and the top ten carry 3.5% to 5%. This chain uses TRBV28 with TRBJ1-5; TRBD1 is a possible D gene (5 bases). The sample taken for sequencing was PBMCs or T cells enriched from blood (not recorded which). The TCR was taken from a woman in her late teens or twenties with acute COVID-19. CDR3 amino acids: CASSPRGFRGTQPQHF. The CDR3 DNA sequence: TGTGCCAGCAGCCCCCGGGGGTTTCGTGGCACCCAGCCCCAGCATTTT.